This passage covers 29 T cell receptor beta chains from one sample sequenced in a study of blood T cells in healthy people across ages. A second 7 to 11 cycle PCR used barcoded and J-beta primers. TCRdb ran MiXCR on the 5' RACE reads and lists one entry per CDR3 protein. In the table there are about 800,000 distinct CDR3 sequences, less than 60% of which are singletons. Input material: blood. These receptors were taken from a man older than 75 in good health.

Many counts were recorded for this clonotype. This chain connects TRBV29-1 to TRBJ2-7; possibly TRBD2 for D (6 bases). Germline CDR1 is SQVTM and CDR2 is ANQGSEA. The CDR3 spans 14 residues. The germline V and J ends were trimmed by 6 bases and 5 bases, with 20 bases remaining between them. CDR3 loop: CSVRREGGPHEQYF. The CDR3 DNA follows: TGCAGCGTCCGCCGAGAGGGAGGCCCCCACGAGCAGTACTTC.

The rearrangement uses TRBV5-1 and TRBJ1-1, with 8 bases lining up with TRBD1. V gave up 4 bases and J gave up 4 bases; unmatched junction bases: 3. This CDR3 region has 13 residues. Germline assignment: CDR1 SGHRS and CDR2 YFSETQ. The CDR3 is CASSPDRATEAFF. CDR3 coding DNA: TGCGCCAGCAGCCCGGACAGGGCCACTGAAGCTTTCTTT.

V and J are TRBV5-8 and TRBJ2-1, with D possibly matching TRBD1 (5 bases). This CDR3 has 15 residues. V was clipped by 4 bases and J by 2 bases, with 13 bases between them. Germline CDR1 and CDR2: SGHTS and YDEGEE. This CDR3 reads CASSKQDSPYNEQFF. In DNA form, the CDR3 reads TGTGCCAGCAGCAAGCAAGACAGTCCCTACAATGAGCAGTTCTTC.

The rearrangement uses TRBV12-3 or TRBV12-4 and TRBJ2-1, with 12 nucleotides matching TRBD1. The CDR3 totals 15 residues. The junction had 9 bases not matched to a gene; V was cut back by 3 bases and J by 12 bases. For the CDR3, the DNA is TGTGCCAGCAGTTTTACCGGGACAGGGGGCAAAGTGCAGTTCTTC. As protein: CASSFTGTGGKVQFF.

This clonotype has a single count. At one of its ends the junction is not consistent with the germline gene, which may arise from a read error. The rearrangement links TRBV5-1 to TRBJ2-1; TRBD2 matches 9 bases. There are 14 residues in the CDR3. Germline lookup yields CDR1 SGHRS and CDR2 YFSETQ. The CDR3 is CASTTSGPYNGQFF. In DNA form, the CDR3 reads TGCGCCAGCACCACTAGCGGGCCCTACAATGGGCAGTTCTTC.

This clonotype was counted many times. Here the CDR3 DNA reads TGTGCCAGCAGCTTGAGGGTCGGCAGGACCTACGAGCAGTACTTC. Its translation is CASSLRVGRTYEQYF. The chain uses TRBV5-6 and TRBJ2-7; unclear D gene. Germline-derived CDR1 and CDR2 are SGHDT and YYEEEE. V lost 1 base to trimming and J lost 2 bases, with 13 bases between them. CDR3 size: 15 residues.

Worth noting for this clonotype: A much larger clone differs by one base, so this may be a read error. The V call is TRBV7-2, the J call TRBJ1-3; no firm D call. The CDR3 is 13 residues long. Trimming took 5 bases from V and 4 from J, leaving 9 bases between them. Germline lookup yields CDR1 SGHTA and CDR2 FQGNSA. The CDR3 sequence is CASSKDGGNTIYF. CDR3 coding DNA: TGTGCCAGCAGCAAAGACGGAGGAAACACCATATATTTT.

The table lists this clonotype with a few counts. This rearrangement joins TRBV12-3 or TRBV12-4 to TRBJ2-1, with 7 bases fitting TRBD2. There are 14 residues in the CDR3. The junction had 7 bases not matched to a gene; V was cut back by 5 bases and J by 6 bases. The CDR3 is CASSPAGTINEQFF. The CDR3 DNA is TGTGCCAGCAGTCCCGCCGGGACTATCAATGAGCAGTTCTTC.

The chain employs TRBV10-1 and TRBJ2-5; tentative D call: TRBD1 (6 bases). V gave up 4 bases and J gave up 13 bases, with 16 bases separating them. The CDR3 runs to 12 residues. The germline CDR1 and CDR2 sequences are WNHNN and SYGVQD (reference sequence). CDR3 amino acids: CASSALTGTMYF. In nucleotides, the CDR3 is TGCGCCAGCAGTGCCCTAACCGGGACAATGTACTTC.

Only a few counts were recorded for this clonotype. The rearrangement uses TRBV28 and TRBJ2-5, with D possibly TRBD2 on 7 matching bases. CDR1 is MDHEN and CDR2 is SYDVKM in the germline V gene. Between the trimmed V and J ends, which lost 4 bases and 4 bases, there was a span of 13 bases. The CDR3 totals 14 residues. CDR3 region: CASSSPGGRETQYF. For the CDR3, the DNA is TGTGCCAGCAGTTCCCCCGGGGGGCGAGAGACCCAGTACTTC.

V usage is TRBV20-1 and J usage is TRBJ2-5, with 14 positions matching TRBD2. CDR1 and CDR2 (germline): DFQATT, SNEGSKA (reference sequence). The CDR3 sequence is 14 residues long. J gave up 4 bases and V 6 bases, and 4 bases lay outside the gene matches. This CDR3 reads CSAGTSGSLETQYF. CDR3 nucleotide sequence: TGCAGTGCCGGGACTAGCGGGAGTCTAGAGACCCAGTACTTC.

This clonotype was counted at least ten times. V usage is TRBV24-1 and J usage is TRBJ2-5; 9 nucleotides match TRBD2. This CDR3 has 15 residues. Germline V lookup: CDR1 KGHDR, CDR2 SFDVKD. After removal of 5 bases from V and 5 bases from J, the junction contained 8 bases not matched to a gene. CDR3 nucleotides: TGTGCCACCAGTGCGGTAGCGGGAGATGACGAGACCCAGTACTTC. Its translation is CATSAVAGDDETQYF.

The chain links TRBV27 to TRBJ2-1; 11 bases align to TRBD2. With 4 bases clipped from V and 0 bases from J, the junction kept 8 bases outside the gene matches. The germline gives CDR1 MNHEY, CDR2 SMNVEV (reference sequence). The CDR3 runs 18 residues. The CDR3 loop is CASSWLAGGPGSYNEQFF. CDR3 in DNA: TGTGCCAGCAGTTGGCTAGCGGGAGGCCCAGGCTCCTACAATGAGCAGTTCTTC.

On this clonotype: One end of the junction varies from germline; a read error may be responsible. The chain employs TRBV3-1 and TRBJ2-1; 13 bases line up with TRBD2. Looked up from germline, CDR1 is LGHDT and CDR2 is YNNKEL (reference sequence). This CDR3 contains 15 residues. The CDR3 spells CASSQGGLAGAELFF. The CDR3 region has the DNA TGTGCCAGCAGCCAAGGAGGACTAGCGGGAGCCGAGCTGTTCTTC.

The chain links TRBV28 to TRBJ2-7; the match to TRBD2 covers 10 bases. V was clipped by 2 bases and J by 0 bases; unmatched bases: 7. CDR3 size: 17 residues. Per the germline V gene, CDR1 is MDHEN and CDR2 is SYDVKM. As DNA, the CDR3 is TGTGCCAGCAGTTTAGGTCTAGCGGGAGTCCTCTCCTACGAGCAGTACTTC. Translating gives CASSLGLAGVLSYEQYF.

CDR3 DNA: TGTGCCAGCAGCCAAGCTGATGACGCCGCCTACGAGCAGTACTTC. Translation: CASSQADDAAYEQYF. The rearrangement joins TRBV4-2 to TRBJ2-7, with D unresolved. Trimming left V 1 base short and J 2 bases short, with 12 bases between. This CDR3 is built from 15 residues. Germline V CDR1 and CDR2: LGHNA, YNFKEQ.

This clonotype was detected a few times. This chain connects TRBV12-3 or TRBV12-4 to TRBJ2-3, with a tentative D call TRBD2 (5 bases). Trimming pared 4 bases from V and 8 bases from J, leaving 10 bases between. This CDR3 is built from 12 residues. This chain's CDR3 is CASSSERGTQYF. CDR3 sequence (DNA): TGTGCCAGCAGTTCGGAACGGGGTACGCAGTATTTT.

The chain links TRBV5-1 to TRBJ2-7, with TRBD2 matching 9 bases. The trim removed 3 bases at V and 5 bases at J, leaving 9 bases unmatched. The CDR3 is 15 residues long. Germline CDR1 and CDR2: SGHRS and YFSETQ. For the CDR3, the DNA is TGCGCCAGCAGCTCCGCGACTAGCGGATTCGACGAGCAGTACTTC. Translated, it gives CASSSATSGFDEQYF.

This sequence joins TRBV28 and TRBJ2-3; D may be TRBD1 (5 bases). The V and J ends lost 6 bases and 6 bases respectively, with 10 bases between them. CDR3 length equals 12 residues. From germline, CDR1 is MDHEN and CDR2 SYDVKM. The CDR3 spells CASRPTVDTQYF. For the CDR3, the DNA is TGTGCCAGCAGACCGACAGTGGATACGCAGTATTTT.

This clonotype appeared a few times. A read error may explain this, as a much larger clone is one base away. The V and J genes are TRBV28 and TRBJ2-4; 10 nucleotides align to TRBD2. The DNA end is more similar to TRBJ2-5, so the J call may be wrong. The CDR3 has 15 amino acids. The germline CDR1 and CDR2 sequences are MDHEN and SYDVKM. CDR3 DNA sequence: TGTGCCAGCAGTTCGGGACGAGCGGGAGGGGAGACCCAGTACTTC. Its protein product is CASSSGRAGGETQYF.

This chain uses TRBV4-1 with TRBJ2-6, with 9 bases identical to TRBD1. V lost 0 bases and J lost 1; bases outside the gene matches: 7. Germline values: CDR1 MGHRA, CDR2 YSYEKL. There are 19 residues in the CDR3. The CDR3 loop reads CASSQEMRDRASGANVLTF. The CDR3 DNA sequence: TGCGCCAGCAGCCAAGAGATGCGGGACAGGGCTTCTGGGGCCAACGTCCTGACTTTC.

This clonotype was seen more than once but under ten times. This sequence joins TRBV28 and TRBJ2-7; D gene uncertain. Germline V lookup: CDR1 MDHEN, CDR2 SYDVKM. Trimming removed 6 bases from V and 6 bases from J, with 9 bases in between. This CDR3 is built from 11 residues. This CDR3 is CASRKTGEQYF. The DNA of the CDR3 is TGTGCCAGCAGGAAGACGGGCGAGCAGTACTTC.

This clonotype was recorded once. The chain recombines TRBV7-2 with TRBJ2-4; 9 bases fit TRBD1. The tail of the sequence fits TRBJ2-7 better, so the J call may be wrong. CDR1 and CDR2 from the germline V gene are SGHTA and FQGNSA. The CDR3 is 16 residues long. CDR3: CASSIQGGTGLYEQYF. Here the CDR3 DNA reads TGTGCCAGCAGCATCCAAGGGGGGACAGGGCTCTACGAGCAGTACTTC.

Many counts were recorded for this clonotype. The V and J genes are TRBV7-2 and TRBJ1-2; 10 bases line up with TRBD1. The CDR3 covers 14 residues. Unmatched junction bases numbered 6, after V lost 5 bases and J lost 6 bases. Per germline, CDR1 SGHTA and CDR2 FQGNSA. The CDR3 here is CASSPGTGVNGYTF. The CDR3 DNA sequence: TGTGCCAGCAGCCCCGGGACAGGGGTAAATGGCTACACCTTC.

There are a few counts of this clonotype. The genes are TRBV29-1 and TRBJ2-5, with D unresolved. This CDR3 spans 13 amino acids. Trimming left V 3 bases short and J 6 bases short, with 14 bases between. Germline assignment: CDR1 SQVTM and CDR2 ANQGSEA. CDR3 amino acids: CSVEYSRGQTQYF. The CDR3 bases are TGCAGCGTTGAGTACTCCAGAGGTCAGACCCAGTACTTC.

This clonotype was detected only a few times. The chain uses TRBV6-6 and TRBJ2-1; D is unresolved. In germline, CDR1 is MNHNY, CDR2 SVGAGI (reference sequence). This CDR3 is built from 14 residues. The V end lost 2 bases, the J end lost 1 base, and 6 bases lay between the germline ends. The CDR3 is CASSYMTSYNEQFF. The CDR3 nucleotides read TGTGCCAGCAGTTACATGACTTCCTACAATGAGCAGTTCTTC.

The chain is built from TRBV9 and TRBJ2-2, with D uncertain. Germline V gene data show CDR1 as SGDLS and CDR2 as YYNGEE. The CDR3 length is 14 residues. Trimming left V 3 bases short and J 7 bases short, with 13 bases between. The CDR3 region is CASSGRPADGELFF. CDR3 sequence (DNA): TGTGCCAGCAGCGGACGCCCCGCTGACGGGGAGCTGTTTTTT.

This chain's CDR3 is CATSDPPGQGSNEQFF. As DNA, the CDR3 is TGTGCCACCAGTGATCCCCCGGGACAGGGGAGCAATGAGCAGTTCTTC. The chain is built from TRBV24-1 and TRBJ2-1, with TRBD1 matching 10 bases. The CDR3 covers 16 residues. The junction had 7 bases not matched to a gene; V was cut back by 3 bases and J by 6 bases. Germline CDR1 reads KGHDR; CDR2 reads SFDVKD.

The chain uses TRBV12-3 or TRBV12-4 and TRBJ1-1; 7 bases align to TRBD1. The CDR3 is 15 residues long. V lost 7 bases and J lost 2; bases outside the gene matches: 10. This chain's CDR3 is CASTLNEGANTEAFF. The CDR3 region has the DNA TGTGCCAGCACCCTGAATGAGGGGGCAAACACTGAAGCTTTCTTT.